The 24 T cell receptor beta chains in this list originate from one sample, sequenced in a study of blood T cell repertoires in COVID-19. Repertoires were generated with immunoSEQ multiplex PCR, while TCRdb's copy carries only in-frame clones and drops some. The sample has 95,000 to 150,000 clones; 88% are singletons. The sample taken for sequencing was peripheral blood. Receptors were obtained from a woman in her forties or fifties with active or convalescent COVID-19.

This chain connects TRBV19 to TRBJ2-1, with D possibly being TRBD1 (6 bases). The germline V gene encodes CDR1 LNHDA and CDR2 SQIVND (reference sequence). This CDR3 contains 13 residues. Deletions cut 3 bases from V and 4 bases from J, with 7 bases between. CDR3 sequence reads: CASSMGTYNEQFF. The CDR3 nucleotides are TGTGCCAGTAGTATGGGGACATACAATGAGCAGTTCTTC.

This rearrangement joins TRBV4-3 to TRBJ2-7, with D maybe TRBD1 (6 bases). CDR1 is LGHNA and CDR2 is YSLEER in the germline V gene. The V end lost 0 bases, the J end lost 0 bases, and 9 bases lay between the germline ends. This CDR3 has 15 amino acids. This CDR3 is CASSQEGDNSYEQYF. CDR3 nucleotide sequence: TGCGCCAGCAGCCAAGAAGGGGACAACTCCTACGAGCAGTACTTC.

J is TRBJ2-5 and V is TRBV5-8, with 7 bases matching TRBD1. The V and J ends lost 4 bases and 6 bases, in that order; junction bases with no gene match: 9. Germline V CDR1 and CDR2: SGHTS, YDEGEE. This CDR3 spans 14 amino acids. CDR3 sequence (DNA): TGTGCCAGCAGCGAGGGACAGCCTCTTCAGACCCAGTACTTC. This gives the protein CASSEGQPLQTQYF.

The J gene is TRBJ2-1, the V gene TRBV19, with a weak D call TRBD2 (6 bases). V dropped 1 base and J dropped 3 bases, with 10 bases sitting between them. The CDR3 has 15 amino acids. Germline V gives CDR1 LNHDA, CDR2 SQIVND (reference sequence). CDR3 DNA sequence: TGTGCCAGTAGTATAGGCGGGGTCTACTACAATGAGCAGTTCTTC. Amino acid sequence: CASSIGGVYYNEQFF. The variable domain in full, with the rest retrieved from reference TRBV19 and TRBJ2-1, is DGGITQSPKYLFRKEGQNVTLSCEQNLNHDAMYWYRQDPGQGLRLIYYSQIVNDFQKGDIAEGYSVSREKKESFPLTVTSAQKNPTAFYLCASSIGGVYYNEQFFGPGTRLTVL.

This sequence joins TRBV19 and TRBJ2-2; 10 bases match TRBD2. The J segment lost 5 bases and the V segment lost 7 bases, leaving 7 bases of the junction unmatched. The CDR3 totals 15 residues. Germline CDR1 LNHDA, CDR2 SQIVND (reference sequence). The CDR3 bases are TGTGCCAGTACCCGACTAGCGGGTGGGACCGGGGAGCTGTTTTTT. Its protein product is CASTRLAGGTGELFF.

The chain has TRBV28 and TRBJ2-1, with 7 bases lining up with TRBD2. Per the germline V gene, CDR1 is MDHEN and CDR2 is SYDVKM. The CDR3 is 13 amino acids. The junction had 2 bases not matched to a gene; V was cut back by 6 bases and J by 3 bases. For the CDR3, the DNA is TGTGCCAGCAGGGCTAGCGGCTACAATGAGCAGTTCTTC. Translating it yields CASRASGYNEQFF.

The chain couples TRBV6-5 to TRBJ2-1, with 10 bases fitting TRBD2. Losses at the gene ends were 10 bases for V and 4 bases for J; bases not matched to a gene: 4. The CDR3 is 13 amino acids. Per the germline V gene, CDR1 is MNHEY and CDR2 is SVGAGI. The CDR3 protein is CATTSGTYNEQFF. For the CDR3, the DNA is TGTGCCACAACTAGCGGGACTTACAATGAGCAGTTCTTC.

This clone has a handful of counts. The chain combines TRBV9 with TRBJ1-3; D might be TRBD1 (6 bases). Trimming removed 4 bases from V and 11 bases from J, with 16 bases in between. The CDR3 is made up of 13 amino acids. Looked up from germline, CDR1 is SGDLS and CDR2 is YYNGEE. The CDR3, as DNA: TGTGCCAGCAGCACACGGACAGCGGACGCCATATATTTT. It is translated as CASSTRTADAIYF.

The rearrangement joins TRBV12-1 to TRBJ1-5; the tabulated D call, TRBD1, remains unverified against the DNA. TRBV12-1 is listed as a pseudogene. This CDR3 has 15 residues. CDR3 in amino acids: CASSRSRAPNQPQHF. The CDR3 DNA reads as TGTGCCAGCAGCCGGAGCAGGGCCCCAAATCAGCCCCAGCATTTT.

This sequence joins TRBV5-4 and TRBJ2-1, with 11 nucleotides matching TRBD2. The CDR3 consists of 16 residues. The trim removed 4 bases at V and 6 bases at J, leaving 9 bases unmatched. Germline CDR1 reads SGHNT; CDR2 reads YYREEE (reference sequence). The CDR3: CASSPRTSGLGNEQFF. CDR3 sequence (DNA): TGTGCCAGCAGCCCCCGGACTAGCGGGCTTGGCAATGAGCAGTTCTTC.

The chain links TRBV24-1 to TRBJ2-3, with a possible D match to TRBD2 (6 bases). The V end lost 6 bases, the J end lost 4 bases, and 7 bases lay between the germline ends. This CDR3 spans 12 amino acids. Germline V CDR1 and CDR2: KGHDR, SFDVKD. The CDR3 sequence: CATSRGSDTQYF. CDR3 nucleotide sequence: TGTGCCACCAGTCGGGGGTCAGATACGCAGTATTTT.

The chain has TRBV28 and TRBJ2-5; D is undetermined. This CDR3 comprises 12 residues. The V end lost 3 bases, the J end lost 2 bases, and 4 bases lay between the germline ends. Germline loops: CDR1 MDHEN, CDR2 SYDVKM. For the CDR3, the DNA is TGTGCCAGCAGTTTCCCTCAAGAGACCCAGTACTTC. This sequence encodes CASSFPQETQYF.

The rearrangement joins TRBV4-1 to TRBJ1-2, with TRBD1 as a possible D gene (5 bases). Looked up from germline, CDR1 is MGHRA and CDR2 is YSYEKL. The CDR3 length is 15 residues. Trimming took 0 bases from V and 4 from J, leaving 12 bases between them. The CDR3 DNA reads TGCGCCAGCAGCCAAGAATCCAGGGTCGGCTATGGCTACACCTTC. Translation gives CASSQESRVGYGYTF.

This chain joins TRBV7-3 and TRBJ2-1; maybe TRBD2 (5 bases). This CDR3 is built from 14 residues. V shed 5 bases and J shed 2 bases, with 10 bases lying between them. CDR1 is SGHTA and CDR2 is FQGTGA in the germline V gene. DNA for the CDR3: TGTGCCAGCAGCCGGGCGGGCCCCTACAATGAGCAGTTCTTC. Its protein is CASSRAGPYNEQFF.

This rearrangement joins TRBV5-6 to TRBJ2-3; D is perhaps TRBD2 (7 bases). The germline V gene has CDR1 SGHDT and CDR2 YYEEEE. Trimming left V 3 bases short and J 2 bases short, with 19 bases between. The CDR3 length is 17 residues. Here the CDR3 reads CASSSTGLAVFTDTQYF. The CDR3 DNA sequence: TGTGCCAGCAGCTCCACAGGGCTAGCGGTGTTCACAGATACGCAGTATTTT.

V usage is TRBV7-3 and J usage is TRBJ2-1; D is unclear. The V gene lost 3 bases and the J gene lost 7 bases, with 16 bases spanning the gap. The CDR3 totals 15 residues. Per the germline V gene, CDR1 is SGHTA and CDR2 is FQGTGA. The DNA of the CDR3 is TGTGCCAGCAGCTTTGGGCGCCCCCCCCTAAATGAGCAGTTCTTC. Translation gives CASSFGRPPLNEQFF.

V usage is TRBV5-5 and J usage is TRBJ2-3; 9 bases align to TRBD1. Germline trimming cut 6 bases from V and 3 bases from J; bases unmatched to any gene: 5. The CDR3 loop spans 14 amino acids. Germline values: CDR1 SGHKS, CDR2 YYEKEE (reference sequence). The chain's CDR3 is CASTIGQGTDTQYF. CDR3 DNA sequence: TGTGCCAGCACCATCGGACAGGGGACAGATACGCAGTATTTT.

The V call is TRBV6-2 or TRBV6-3, the J call TRBJ2-5; D remains ambiguous. The CDR3 length is 14 residues. The germline V and J ends were trimmed by 5 bases and 2 bases, with 12 bases remaining between them. Germline V CDR1 and CDR2: MNHEY, SVGEGT. The CDR3 DNA follows: TGTGCCAGCAGTCACATCCCAGGTCAAGAGACCCAGTACTTC. Its protein product is CASSHIPGQETQYF.

Regarding this clone: In the same sample, other DNA sequences code for this CDR3. V is TRBV5-1 and J is TRBJ2-2, with TRBD2 matching over 7 bases. The CDR3 covers 15 residues. J lost 1 base, V lost 0 bases, and 0 bases had no gene match. Germline V gene data show CDR1 as SGHRS and CDR2 as YFSETQ. CDR3 coding DNA: TGCGCCAGCAGCTTGGCTAGCGGGAACACCGGGGAGCTGTTTTTT. Amino acid sequence: CASSLASGNTGELFF. The complete variable domain, with remaining parts taken from reference TRBV5-1 and TRBJ2-2, reads KAGVTQTPRYLIKTRGQQVTLSCSPISGHRSVSWYQQTPGQGLQFLFEYFSETQRNKGNFPGRFSGRQFSNSRSEMNVSTLELGDSALYLCASSLASGNTGELFFGEGSRLTVL.

The rearrangement joins TRBV4-2 to TRBJ1-4; D is possibly TRBD1 (5 bases). CDR3 length: 15 amino acids. CDR1 LGHNA and CDR2 YNFKEQ come from the germline V gene. V lost 5 bases and J lost 5, with 15 bases in between. The CDR3 reads CASSNGAGRNEKLFF. The DNA for the CDR3 is TGTGCCAGCAGCAACGGGGCAGGGAGGAATGAAAAACTGTTTTTT.

CDR3 residues: CASSQSSGSSYEQYF. The CDR3 nucleotides are TGTGCCAGCAGCCAGTCTAGCGGGAGCTCCTACGAGCAGTACTTC. The chain has TRBV6-5 and TRBJ2-7, with 10 bases matching TRBD2. The CDR3 is 15 residues long. V shed 6 bases, J shed 0 bases, and the junction held 5 bases outside the gene matches. Germline V gene lookup returns CDR1 MNHEY and CDR2 SVGAGI.

The chain couples TRBV5-8 to TRBJ1-4; a weak D match, TRBD1 (6 bases). The ends were cut back, 0 bases at V and 0 bases at J, with 6 bases in the middle. The CDR3 has 15 residues. CDR1 and CDR2 (germline): SGHTS, YDEGEE. The CDR3 bases are TGTGCCAGCAGCTTGGGACAGGCAACTAATGAAAAACTGTTTTTT. Its translation is CASSLGQATNEKLFF.

The V call is TRBV5-1, the J call TRBJ1-2; possibly TRBD1 for D (6 bases). Germline-derived CDR1 and CDR2 are SGHRS and YFSETQ. The CDR3 spans 12 residues. Trimming cost V 3 bases and J 7 bases, with 10 bases left between them. CDR3 in DNA: TGCGCCAGCAGCTCCCAGGGGTCTGGCTACACCTTC. This gives the protein CASSSQGSGYTF.

The chain links TRBV11-3 to TRBJ2-7; D is possibly TRBD1 (5 bases). The germline gives CDR1 SGHNT, CDR2 YENEEA. The CDR3 has 12 amino acids. V was shortened by 3 bases and J by 9 bases, with 12 bases between the two germline ends. The CDR3 here is CASSLAQDPQYF. The DNA for the CDR3 is TGTGCCAGCAGCTTGGCACAGGACCCGCAGTACTTC. Drawing the rest from reference TRBV11-3 and TRBJ2-7, the complete variable domain is EAGVVQSPRYKIIEKKQPVAFWCNPISGHNTLYWYLQNLGQGPELLIRYENEEAVDDSQLPKDRFSAERLKGVDSTLKIQPAELGDSAVYLCASSLAQDPQYFGPGTRLTVT.